This T cell receptor (beta chain) derives from a study of blood T cell repertoires in COVID-19. J gave up 5 bases and V 3 bases, and 1 base lay outside the gene matches. Germline values: CDR1 MNHEY, CDR2 SMNVEV (reference sequence). CDR3 length equals 14 residues. Per the study methods: Amplification from reference gene primers served as the basis for estimated nucleated cell counts. Assay: immunoSEQ multiplex PCR; the TCRdb copy retains only in-frame clones and omits some. Clone size and V and J calls were adopted from that table, with D and trimming inferred from the DNA. The profile shows 50,000 to 70,000 clones, about 86% of them singletons.

The rearrangement links TRBV27 to TRBJ2-2; the match to TRBD1 covers 9 bases. What was sequenced was peripheral blood. This TCR was sampled from a man older than 75 with COVID-19, enrolled during active disease. CDR3 region: CASSFDRGTGELFF. DNA of the CDR3: TGTGCCAGCAGTTTCGACAGGGGGACCGGGGAGCTGTTTTTT.